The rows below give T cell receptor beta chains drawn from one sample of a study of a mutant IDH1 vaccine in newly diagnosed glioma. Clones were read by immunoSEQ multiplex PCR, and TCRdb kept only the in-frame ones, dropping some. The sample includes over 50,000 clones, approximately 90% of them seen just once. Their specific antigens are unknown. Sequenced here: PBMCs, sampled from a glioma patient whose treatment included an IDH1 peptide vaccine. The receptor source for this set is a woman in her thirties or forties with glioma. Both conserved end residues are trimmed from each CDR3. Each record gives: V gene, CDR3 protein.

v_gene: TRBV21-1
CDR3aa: ASIWGRVAEQY

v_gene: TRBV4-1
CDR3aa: ASSQTNYNEQF

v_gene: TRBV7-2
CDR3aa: ASSLAGPFKGGYT

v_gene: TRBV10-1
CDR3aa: ASSEPGQGKDEQY

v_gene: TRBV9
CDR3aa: ASSQRGDNEKLF

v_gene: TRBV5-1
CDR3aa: ASSTPRGGNNEQF

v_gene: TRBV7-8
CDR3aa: ASSLRTGGATGANVLT

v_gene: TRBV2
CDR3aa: ASRARTGGTEKLF

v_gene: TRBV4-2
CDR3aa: ASSQTLGTSGGARQETQY

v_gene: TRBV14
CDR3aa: ASSRTGGGNTIY

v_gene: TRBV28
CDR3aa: ATTGEYNYGYT

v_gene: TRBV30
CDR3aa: AWNNAGVNNEQF

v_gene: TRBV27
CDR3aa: ASSFAPVYNEQF

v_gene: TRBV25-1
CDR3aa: ASSVTGGITGELF

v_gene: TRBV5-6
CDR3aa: ASSHRLRGVGYT

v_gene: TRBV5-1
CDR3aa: ASSFGGLAGITGELF

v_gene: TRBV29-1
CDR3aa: SGRVANYGYT

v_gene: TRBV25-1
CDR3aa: ASNLQRGFSPLH

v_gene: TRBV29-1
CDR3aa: SLQQGPWETQY

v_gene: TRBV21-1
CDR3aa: AKRDSKSNNQPQH

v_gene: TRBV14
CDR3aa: ASSQGYGRETQY

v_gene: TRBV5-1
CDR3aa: ASSLGQATMNTEAF